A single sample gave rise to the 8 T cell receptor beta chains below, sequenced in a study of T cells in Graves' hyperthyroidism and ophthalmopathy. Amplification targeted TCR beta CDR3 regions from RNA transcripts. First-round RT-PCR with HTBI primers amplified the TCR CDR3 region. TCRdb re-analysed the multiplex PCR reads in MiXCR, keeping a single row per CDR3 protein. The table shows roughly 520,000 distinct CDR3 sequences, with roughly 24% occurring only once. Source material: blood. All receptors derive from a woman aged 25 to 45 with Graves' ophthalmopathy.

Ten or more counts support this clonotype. CDR3 in amino acids: CASSQFRLNTEAFF. The CDR3 nucleotides are TGCGCCAGCAGCCAATTCAGGCTAAACACTGAAGCTTTCTTT. The chain recombines TRBV4-1 with TRBJ1-1; unclear D gene. The CDR3 runs to 14 residues. CDR1 is MGHRA, CDR2 YSYEKL, per germline. Trimming took 2 bases from V and 2 from J, leaving 9 bases between them.

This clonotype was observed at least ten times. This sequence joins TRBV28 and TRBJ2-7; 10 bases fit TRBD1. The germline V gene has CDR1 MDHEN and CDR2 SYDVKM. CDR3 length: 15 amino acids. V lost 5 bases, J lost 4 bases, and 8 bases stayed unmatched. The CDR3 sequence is CASSPPGQGSYEQYF. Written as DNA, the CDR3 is TGTGCCAGCAGTCCTCCGGGACAGGGGTCTTACGAGCAGTACTTC.

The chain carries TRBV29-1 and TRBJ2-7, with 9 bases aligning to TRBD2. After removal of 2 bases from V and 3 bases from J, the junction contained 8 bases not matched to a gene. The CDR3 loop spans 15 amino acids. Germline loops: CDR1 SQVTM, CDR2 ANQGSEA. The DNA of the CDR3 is TGCAGCGTTGAATACGAAGCGGGGGGAGTCTACGAGCAGTACTTC. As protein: CSVEYEAGGVYEQYF.

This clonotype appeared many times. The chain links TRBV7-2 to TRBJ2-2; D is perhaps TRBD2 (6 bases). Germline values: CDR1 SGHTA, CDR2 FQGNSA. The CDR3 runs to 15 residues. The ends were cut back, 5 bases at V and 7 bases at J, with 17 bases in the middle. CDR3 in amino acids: CASSHKPTGVGELFF. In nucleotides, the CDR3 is TGTGCCAGCAGCCACAAACCGACGGGGGTCGGGGAGCTGTTTTTT.

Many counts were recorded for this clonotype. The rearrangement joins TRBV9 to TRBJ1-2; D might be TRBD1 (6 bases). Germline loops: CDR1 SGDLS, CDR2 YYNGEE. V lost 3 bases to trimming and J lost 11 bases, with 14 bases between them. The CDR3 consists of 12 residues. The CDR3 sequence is CASSGTGSLYTF. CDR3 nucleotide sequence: TGTGCCAGCAGCGGAACAGGGTCGCTGTACACCTTC.

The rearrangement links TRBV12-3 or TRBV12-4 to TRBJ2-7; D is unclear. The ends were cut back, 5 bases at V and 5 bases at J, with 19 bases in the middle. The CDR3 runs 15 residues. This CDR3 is CASSRIGFSGNEQYF. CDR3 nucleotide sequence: TGTGCCAGCAGTAGGATAGGGTTTTCCGGAAACGAGCAGTACTTC.

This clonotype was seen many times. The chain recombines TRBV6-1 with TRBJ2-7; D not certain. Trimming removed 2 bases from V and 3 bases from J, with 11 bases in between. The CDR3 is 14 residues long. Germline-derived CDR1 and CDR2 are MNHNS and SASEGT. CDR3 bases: TGTGCCAGCAGTGAAAGTGGCAGCTACTACGAGCAGTACTTC. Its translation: CASSESGSYYEQYF.

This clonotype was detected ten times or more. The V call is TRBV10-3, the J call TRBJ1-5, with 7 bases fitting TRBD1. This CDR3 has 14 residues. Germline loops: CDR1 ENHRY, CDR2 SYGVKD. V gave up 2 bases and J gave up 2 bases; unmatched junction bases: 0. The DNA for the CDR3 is TGTGCCATCAGTGAGACAGGGGGCAATCAGCCCCAGCATTTT. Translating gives CAISETGGNQPQHF.